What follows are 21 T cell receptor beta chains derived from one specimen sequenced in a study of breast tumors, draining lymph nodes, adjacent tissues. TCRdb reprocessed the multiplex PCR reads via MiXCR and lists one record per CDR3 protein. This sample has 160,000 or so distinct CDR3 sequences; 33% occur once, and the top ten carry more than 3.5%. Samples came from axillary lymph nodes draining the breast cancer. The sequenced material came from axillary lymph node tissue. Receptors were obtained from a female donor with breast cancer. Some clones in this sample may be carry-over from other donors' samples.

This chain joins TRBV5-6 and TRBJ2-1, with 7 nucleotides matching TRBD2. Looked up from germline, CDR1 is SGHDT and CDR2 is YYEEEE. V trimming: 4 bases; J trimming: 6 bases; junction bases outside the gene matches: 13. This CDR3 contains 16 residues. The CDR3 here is CASSAPFGLVGNEQFF. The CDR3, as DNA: TGTGCCAGCAGCGCCCCTTTTGGACTAGTGGGCAATGAGCAGTTCTTC.

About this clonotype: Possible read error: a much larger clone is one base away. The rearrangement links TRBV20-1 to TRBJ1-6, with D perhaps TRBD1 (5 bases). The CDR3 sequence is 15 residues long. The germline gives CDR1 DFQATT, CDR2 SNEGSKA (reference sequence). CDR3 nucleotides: TGCAGTGCTCCGCGGGGGAGCTCCTATACTTCACCCCTCCACTTT. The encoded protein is CSAPRGSSYTSPLHF.

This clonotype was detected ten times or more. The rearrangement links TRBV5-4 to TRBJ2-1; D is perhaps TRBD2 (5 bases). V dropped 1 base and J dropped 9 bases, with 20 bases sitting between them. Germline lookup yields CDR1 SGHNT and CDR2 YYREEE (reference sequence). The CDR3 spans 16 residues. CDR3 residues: CASSLSGLRSVVEQFF. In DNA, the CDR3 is TGTGCCAGCAGCTTGTCAGGACTCCGATCAGTTGTTGAGCAGTTCTTC.

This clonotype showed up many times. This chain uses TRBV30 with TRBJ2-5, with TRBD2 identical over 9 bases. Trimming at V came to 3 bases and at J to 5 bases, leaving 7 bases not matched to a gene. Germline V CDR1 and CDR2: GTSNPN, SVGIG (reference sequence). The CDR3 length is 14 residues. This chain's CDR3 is CAWSAGGGGETQYF. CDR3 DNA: TGTGCCTGGAGCGCCGGCGGGGGGGGGGAGACCCAGTACTTC. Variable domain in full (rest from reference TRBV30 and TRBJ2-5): SQTIHQWPATLVQPVGSPLSLECTVEGTSNPNLYWYRQAAGRGLQLLFYSVGIGQISSEVPQNLSASRPQDRQFILSSKKLLLSDSGFYLCAWSAGGGGETQYFGPGTRLLVL.

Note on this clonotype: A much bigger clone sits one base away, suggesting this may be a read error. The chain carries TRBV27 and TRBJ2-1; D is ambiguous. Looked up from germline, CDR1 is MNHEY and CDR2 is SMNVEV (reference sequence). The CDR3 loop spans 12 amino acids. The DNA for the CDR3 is TGTGCCAGCAGTTTATTGGGGAATGAGCAGCTCTTC. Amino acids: CASSLLGNEQLF.

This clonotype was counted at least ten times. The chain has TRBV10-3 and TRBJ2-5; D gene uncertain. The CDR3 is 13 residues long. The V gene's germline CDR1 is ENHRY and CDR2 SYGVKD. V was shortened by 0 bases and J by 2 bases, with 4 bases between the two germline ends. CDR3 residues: CAISESKQETQYF. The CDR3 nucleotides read TGTGCCATCAGTGAGTCGAAGCAAGAGACCCAGTACTTC.

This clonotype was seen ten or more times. The CDR3 sequence: CASSLVLGNTIYF. The CDR3 DNA reads as TGTGCCAGCAGCTTAGTTCTGGGAAACACCATATATTTT. The V call is TRBV7-9, the J call TRBJ1-3; D is uncertain. V dropped 1 base and J dropped 4 bases, with 5 bases sitting between them. Germline CDR1 and CDR2: SEHNR and FQNEAQ (reference sequence). The CDR3 sequence is 13 residues long. Variable domain in full (rest from reference TRBV7-9 and TRBJ1-3): DTGVSQNPRHKITKRGQNVTFRCDPISEHNRLYWYRQTLGQGPEFLTYFQNEAQLEKSRLLSDRFSAERPKGSFSTLEIQRTEQGDSAMYLCASSLVLGNTIYFGEGSWLTVV.

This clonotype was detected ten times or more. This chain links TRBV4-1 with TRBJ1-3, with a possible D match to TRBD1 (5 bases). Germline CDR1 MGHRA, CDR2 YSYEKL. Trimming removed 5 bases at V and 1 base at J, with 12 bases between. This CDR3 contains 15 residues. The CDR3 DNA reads TGCGCCAGCAGCACGTTCAGGGAATCTGGAAACACCATATATTTT. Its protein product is CASSTFRESGNTIYF.

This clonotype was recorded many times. CDR3 sequence reads: CSADEMSGSGDTQYF. As DNA, the CDR3 is TGCAGTGCCGACGAGATGAGCGGGAGTGGAGATACGCAGTATTTT. The genes are TRBV20-1 and TRBJ2-3; TRBD2 agrees at 8 bases. V gave up 6 bases and J gave up 5 bases; unmatched junction bases: 13. The CDR3 spans 15 residues. Germline CDR1 and CDR2: DFQATT and SNEGSKA (reference sequence).

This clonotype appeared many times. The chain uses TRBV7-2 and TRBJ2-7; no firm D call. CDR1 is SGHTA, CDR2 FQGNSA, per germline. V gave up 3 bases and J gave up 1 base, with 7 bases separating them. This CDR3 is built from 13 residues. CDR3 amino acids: CASSFTASYEQYF. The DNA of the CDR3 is TGTGCCAGCAGCTTTACAGCTTCCTACGAGCAGTACTTC.

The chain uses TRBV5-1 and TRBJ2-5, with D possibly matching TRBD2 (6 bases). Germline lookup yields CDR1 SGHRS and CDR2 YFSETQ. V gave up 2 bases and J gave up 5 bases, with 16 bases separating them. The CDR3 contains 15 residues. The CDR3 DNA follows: TGCGCCAGCAGCTTTGGCCGGGGGAAACACGAGACCCAGTACTTC. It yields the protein CASSFGRGKHETQYF. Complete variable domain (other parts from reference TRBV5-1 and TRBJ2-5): KAGVTQTPRYLIKTRGQQVTLSCSPISGHRSVSWYQQTPGQGLQFLFEYFSETQRNKGNFPGRFSGRQFSNSRSEMNVSTLELGDSALYLCASSFGRGKHETQYFGPGTRLLVL.

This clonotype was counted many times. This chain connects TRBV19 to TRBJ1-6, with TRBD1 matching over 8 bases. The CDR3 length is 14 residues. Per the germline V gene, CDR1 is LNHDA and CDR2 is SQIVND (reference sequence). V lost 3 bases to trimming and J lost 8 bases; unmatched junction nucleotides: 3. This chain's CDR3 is CASSILDRDSPLHF. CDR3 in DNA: TGTGCCAGTAGTATTTTGGACAGGGATTCACCCCTCCACTTT.

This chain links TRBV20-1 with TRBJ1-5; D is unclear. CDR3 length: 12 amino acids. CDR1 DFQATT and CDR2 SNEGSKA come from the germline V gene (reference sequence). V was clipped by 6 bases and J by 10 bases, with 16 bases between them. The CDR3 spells CSAEGGGFPQHF. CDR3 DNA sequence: TGCAGTGCAGAGGGCGGCGGATTCCCCCAGCATTTT.

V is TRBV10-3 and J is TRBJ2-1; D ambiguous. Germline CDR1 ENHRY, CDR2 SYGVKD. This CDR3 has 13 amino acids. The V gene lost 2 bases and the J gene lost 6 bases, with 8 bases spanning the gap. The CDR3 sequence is CAISERSLNEQFF. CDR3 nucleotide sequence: TGTGCCATCAGTGAGAGGTCCCTCAATGAGCAGTTCTTC.

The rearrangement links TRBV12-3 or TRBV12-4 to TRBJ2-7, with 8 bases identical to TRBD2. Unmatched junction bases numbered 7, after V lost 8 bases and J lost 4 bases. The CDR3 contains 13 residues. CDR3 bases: TGTGCCAGCGCAAGCGGGAGTGGATACGAGCAGTACTTC. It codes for CASASGSGYEQYF.

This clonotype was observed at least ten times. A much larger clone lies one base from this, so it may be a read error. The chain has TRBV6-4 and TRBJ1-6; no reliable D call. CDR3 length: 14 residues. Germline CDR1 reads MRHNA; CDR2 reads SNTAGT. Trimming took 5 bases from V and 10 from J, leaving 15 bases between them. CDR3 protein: CASSPSSATSPLHF. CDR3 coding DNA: TGTGCCAGCAGTCCCTCCTCAGCAACCTCACCCCTCCACTTT.

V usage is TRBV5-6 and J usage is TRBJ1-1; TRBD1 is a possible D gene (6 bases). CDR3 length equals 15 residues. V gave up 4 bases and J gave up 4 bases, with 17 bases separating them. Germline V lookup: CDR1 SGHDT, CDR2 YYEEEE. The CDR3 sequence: CASSHLRGPGTEAFF. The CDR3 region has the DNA TGTGCCAGCAGCCACTTGCGGGGGCCAGGCACTGAAGCTTTCTTT.

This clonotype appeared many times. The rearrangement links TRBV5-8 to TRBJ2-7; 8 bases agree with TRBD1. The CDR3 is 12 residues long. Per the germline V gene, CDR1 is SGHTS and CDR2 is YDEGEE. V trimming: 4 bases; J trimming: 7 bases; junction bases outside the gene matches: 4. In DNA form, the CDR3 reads TGTGCCAGCAGCCTGGACAGGGAAGAGCAGTACTTC. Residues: CASSLDREEQYF.

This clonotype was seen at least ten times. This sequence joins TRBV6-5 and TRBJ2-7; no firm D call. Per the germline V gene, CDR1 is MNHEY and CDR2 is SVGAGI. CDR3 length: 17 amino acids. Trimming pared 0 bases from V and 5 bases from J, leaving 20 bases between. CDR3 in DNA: TGTGCCAGCAGTTACTCGAAAGTGTCGGGTAATATAAACGAGCAGTACTTC. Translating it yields CASSYSKVSGNINEQYF.

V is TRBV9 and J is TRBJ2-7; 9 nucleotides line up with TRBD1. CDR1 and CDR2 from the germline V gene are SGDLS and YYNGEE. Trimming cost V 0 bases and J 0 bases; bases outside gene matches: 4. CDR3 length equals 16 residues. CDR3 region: CASSVGTGDISYEQYF. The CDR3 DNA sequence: TGTGCCAGCAGCGTAGGGACAGGGGACATCTCCTACGAGCAGTACTTC.

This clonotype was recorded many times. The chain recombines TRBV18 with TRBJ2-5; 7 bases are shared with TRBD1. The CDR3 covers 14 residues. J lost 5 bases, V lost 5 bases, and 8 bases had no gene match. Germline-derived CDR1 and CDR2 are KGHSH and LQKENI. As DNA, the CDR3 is TGTGCCAGCTCATCGCCAGGGGGTGGTGAGACCCAGTACTTC. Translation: CASSSPGGGETQYF.